What follows is one T cell receptor beta chain and its context. The antigen is unknown. Germline CDR1 and CDR2: MNHNY and SVGAGI (reference sequence). Trimming removed 2 bases at V and 4 bases at J, with 10 bases between. The CDR3 has 14 amino acids. The data belong to a study of lymphopenia after photon versus proton radiotherapy. Whole-study findings and limits: Relative stability marked proton patients; photon patients lost diversity and naive cells. Larger post-nadir TCR diversity loss correlated inversely with survival in deceased patients. Authors raise, but do not show, better survival with proton therapy. Post-nadir diversity loss with photons came from oligoclonal expansion, particularly CD8+ Temra cells.

TCRdb's copy holds only in-frame clones and misses some; the assay was immunoSEQ multiplex PCR. The sample lists 8,000 or so clones; about four fifths were seen once. The receptor's source is a man aged 25-45 years with gastric cancer. Sample: peripheral blood, taken from a patient treated with photon-based radiotherapy. The rearrangement joins TRBV6-6 to TRBJ2-3, with D unresolved. The CDR3 DNA reads TGTGCCAGCAGTTACCGCCCAGGAGCAGATACGCAGTATTTT. Amino acids: CASSYRPGADTQYF.